This T cell receptor (beta chain) came from a study of T cells in Graves' hyperthyroidism and ophthalmopathy. Across the whole study: At initial diagnosis, before any treatment had begun, peripheral blood was obtained.

RNA transcripts provided the source from which TCR beta CDR3 regions were amplified. The HTBI set primed first-round TCR CDR3 RT-PCR. TCRdb redid the calling of the multiplex PCR reads with MiXCR, one entry per CDR3 protein. This sample has about 360,000 distinct CDR3 sequences, with around 25% found just once. Germline V gene sequence: CDR1 SGHRS, CDR2 YFSETQ. The CDR3 loop spans 15 amino acids. The V end was cut by 4 bases, the J end by 1 base, with 12 bases between. This clonotype was observed many times. Patients aged 18 to 65 with hyperthyroidism were newly diagnosed, with duration under 2 months.

This TCR was sampled from a man between 45 and 60 years old with Graves' hyperthyroidism. Sequences were obtained from blood. The gene calls are TRBV5-1 and TRBJ2-1; perhaps TRBD2 as D (6 bases). CDR3 amino acids: CASSQTSTSYNEQFF. The CDR3 nucleotides are TGCGCCAGCAGCCAGACTAGTACGTCCTACAATGAGCAGTTCTTC.